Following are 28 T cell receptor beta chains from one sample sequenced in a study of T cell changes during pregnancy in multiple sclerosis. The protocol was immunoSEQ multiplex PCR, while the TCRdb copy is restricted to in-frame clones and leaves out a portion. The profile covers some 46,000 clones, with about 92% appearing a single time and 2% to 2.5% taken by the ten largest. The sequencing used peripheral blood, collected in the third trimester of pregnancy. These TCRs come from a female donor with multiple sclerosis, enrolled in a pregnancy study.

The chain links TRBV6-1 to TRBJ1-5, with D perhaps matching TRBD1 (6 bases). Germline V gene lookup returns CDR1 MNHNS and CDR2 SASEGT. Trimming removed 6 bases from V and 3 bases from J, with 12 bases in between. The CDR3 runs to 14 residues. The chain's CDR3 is CASRKTGSNQPQHF. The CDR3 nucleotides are TGTGCCAGCAGAAAGACAGGCTCCAATCAGCCCCAGCATTTT.

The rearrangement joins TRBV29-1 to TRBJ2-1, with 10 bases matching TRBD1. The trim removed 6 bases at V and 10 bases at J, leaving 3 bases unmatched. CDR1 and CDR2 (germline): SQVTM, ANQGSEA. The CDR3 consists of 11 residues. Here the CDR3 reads CSVRGQGEQFF. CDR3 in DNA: TGCAGCGTGAGGGGACAGGGGGAGCAGTTCTTC.

In nucleotides, the CDR3 is TGTGCCAGCAGCTTCGTCGGGGAGGTGGATGAGCAGTTCTTC. The encoded protein is CASSFVGEVDEQFF. The chain carries TRBV7-3 and TRBJ2-1; D might be TRBD2 (6 bases). V was clipped by 3 bases and J by 8 bases, with 14 bases between them. CDR3 length equals 14 residues. In germline, CDR1 is SGHTA, CDR2 FQGTGA.

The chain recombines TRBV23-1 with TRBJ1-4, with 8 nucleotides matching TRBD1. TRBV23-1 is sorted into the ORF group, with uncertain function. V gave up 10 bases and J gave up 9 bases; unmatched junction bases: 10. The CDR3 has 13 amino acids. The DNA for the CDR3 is TGCGCCATCCGAGGACAGGGTAAAAAAAAACTGTTTTTT. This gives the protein CAIRGQGKKKLFF.

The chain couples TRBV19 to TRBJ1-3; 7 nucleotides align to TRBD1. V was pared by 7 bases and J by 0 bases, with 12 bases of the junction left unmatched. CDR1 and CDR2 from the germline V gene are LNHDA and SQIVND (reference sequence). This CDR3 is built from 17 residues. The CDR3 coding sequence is TGTGCCAGTACCCCAAGGGGGCACAGGATCTCTGGAAACACCATATATTTT. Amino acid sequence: CASTPRGHRISGNTIYF.

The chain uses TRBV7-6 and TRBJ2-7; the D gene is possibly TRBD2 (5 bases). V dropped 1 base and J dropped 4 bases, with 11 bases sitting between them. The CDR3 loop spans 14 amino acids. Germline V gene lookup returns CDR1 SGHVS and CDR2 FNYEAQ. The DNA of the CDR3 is TGTGCCAGCAGCTTAGGTTCCGGGGTTTACGAGCAGTACTTC. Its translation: CASSLGSGVYEQYF.

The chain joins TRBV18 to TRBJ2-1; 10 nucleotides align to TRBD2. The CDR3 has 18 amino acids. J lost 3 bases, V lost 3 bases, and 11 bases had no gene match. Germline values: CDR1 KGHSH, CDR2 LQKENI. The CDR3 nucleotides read TGTGCCAGCTCACCCTCACTACTAGCGGGATCCCTCTACAATGAGCAGTTCTTC. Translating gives CASSPSLLAGSLYNEQFF.

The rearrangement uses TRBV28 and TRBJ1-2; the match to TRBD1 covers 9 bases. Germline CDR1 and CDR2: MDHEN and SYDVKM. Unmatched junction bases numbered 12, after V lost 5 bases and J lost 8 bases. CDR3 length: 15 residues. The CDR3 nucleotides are TGTGCCAGCAGTCGGACAGGGGAGGTTCTCCGAGGCTACACCTTC. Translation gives CASSRTGEVLRGYTF.

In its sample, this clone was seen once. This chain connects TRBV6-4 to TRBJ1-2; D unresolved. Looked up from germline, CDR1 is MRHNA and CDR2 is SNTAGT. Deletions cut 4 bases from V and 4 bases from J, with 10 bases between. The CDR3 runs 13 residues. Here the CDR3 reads CASSAFGGYGYTF. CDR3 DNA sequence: TGTGCCAGCAGTGCCTTTGGAGGCTATGGCTACACCTTC.

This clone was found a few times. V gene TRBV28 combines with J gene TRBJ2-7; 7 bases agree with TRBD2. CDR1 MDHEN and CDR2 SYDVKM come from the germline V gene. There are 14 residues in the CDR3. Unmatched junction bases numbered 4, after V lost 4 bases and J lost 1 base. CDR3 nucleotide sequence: TGTGCCAGCAGTTCTAGCGGAGGATCCTACGAGCAGTACTTC. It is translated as CASSSSGGSYEQYF. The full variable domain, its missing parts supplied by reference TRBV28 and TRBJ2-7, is DVKVTQSSRYLVKRTGEKVFLECVQDMDHENMFWYRQDPGLGLRLIYFSYDVKMKEKGDIPEGYSVSREKKERFSLILESASTNQTSMYLCASSSSGGSYEQYFGPGTRLTVT.

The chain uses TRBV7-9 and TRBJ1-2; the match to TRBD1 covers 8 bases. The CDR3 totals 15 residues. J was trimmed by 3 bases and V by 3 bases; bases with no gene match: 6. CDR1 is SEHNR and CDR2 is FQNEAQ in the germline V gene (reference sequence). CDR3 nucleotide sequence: TGTGCCAGCAGCTTGGTTGACAGGGGAGACTATGGCTACACCTTC. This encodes CASSLVDRGDYGYTF.

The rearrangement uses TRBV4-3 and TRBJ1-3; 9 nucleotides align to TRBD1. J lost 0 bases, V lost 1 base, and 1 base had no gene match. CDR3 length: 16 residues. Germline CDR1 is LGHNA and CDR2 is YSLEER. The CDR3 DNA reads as TGCGCCAGCAGCCAAGGGACAGGGGACTCTGGAAACACCATATATTTT. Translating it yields CASSQGTGDSGNTIYF.

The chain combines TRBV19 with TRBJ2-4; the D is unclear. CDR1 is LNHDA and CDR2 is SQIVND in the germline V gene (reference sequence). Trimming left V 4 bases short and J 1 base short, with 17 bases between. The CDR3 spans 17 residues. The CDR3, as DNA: TGTGCCAGTAGTACCTACGAATCAAACTGGGCCAAAAACATTCAGTACTTC. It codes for CASSTYESNWAKNIQYF.

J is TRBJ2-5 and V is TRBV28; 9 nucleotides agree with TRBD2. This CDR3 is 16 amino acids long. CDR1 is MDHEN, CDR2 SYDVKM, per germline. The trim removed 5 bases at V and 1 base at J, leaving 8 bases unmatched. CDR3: CASSIILAGFQETQYF. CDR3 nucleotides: TGTGCCAGCAGTATCATCCTAGCGGGGTTCCAAGAGACCCAGTACTTC.

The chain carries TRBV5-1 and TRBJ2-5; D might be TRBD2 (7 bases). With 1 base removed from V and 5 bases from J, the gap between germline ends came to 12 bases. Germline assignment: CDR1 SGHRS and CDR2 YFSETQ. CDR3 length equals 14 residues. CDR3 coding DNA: TGCGCCAGCAGCTTGTCGGGGGGCGGGGAGACCCAGTACTTC. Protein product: CASSLSGGGETQYF.

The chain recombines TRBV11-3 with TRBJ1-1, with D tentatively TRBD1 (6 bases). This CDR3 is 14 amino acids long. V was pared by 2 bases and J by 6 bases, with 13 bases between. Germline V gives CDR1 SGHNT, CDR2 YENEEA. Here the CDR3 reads CASSLIGGPAEAFF. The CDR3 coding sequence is TGTGCCAGCAGCTTAATAGGGGGTCCAGCTGAAGCTTTCTTT.

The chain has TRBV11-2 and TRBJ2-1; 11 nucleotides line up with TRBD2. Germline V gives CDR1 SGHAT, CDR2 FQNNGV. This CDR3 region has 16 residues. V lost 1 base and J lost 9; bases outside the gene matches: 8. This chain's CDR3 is CASSLVGSGRVPEQFF. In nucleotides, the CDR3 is TGTGCCAGCAGCTTAGTTGGTAGCGGGAGGGTGCCTGAGCAGTTCTTC.

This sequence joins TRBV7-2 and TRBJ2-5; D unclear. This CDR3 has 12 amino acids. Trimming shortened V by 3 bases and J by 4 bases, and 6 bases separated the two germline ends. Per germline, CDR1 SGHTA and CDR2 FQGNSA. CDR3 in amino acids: CASSFLRETQYF. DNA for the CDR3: TGTGCCAGCAGCTTCTTGCGAGAGACCCAGTACTTC.

The CDR3 loop reads CASRGPGVSNQPQHF. CDR3 DNA sequence: TGTGCCAGCAGGGGACCAGGGGTCAGCAATCAGCCCCAGCATTTT. The genes are TRBV25-1 and TRBJ1-5; maybe TRBD1 (6 bases). The CDR3 sequence is 15 residues long. Per the germline V gene, CDR1 is MGHDK and CDR2 is SYGVNS. Trimming removed 6 bases from V and 1 base from J, with 13 bases in between.

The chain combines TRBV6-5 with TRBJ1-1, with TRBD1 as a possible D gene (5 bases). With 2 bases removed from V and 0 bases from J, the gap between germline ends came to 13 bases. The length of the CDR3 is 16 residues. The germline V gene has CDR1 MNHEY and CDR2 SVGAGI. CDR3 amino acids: CASSYGQGPMNTEAFF. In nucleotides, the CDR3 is TGTGCCAGCAGTTACGGCCAGGGTCCTATGAACACTGAAGCTTTCTTT.

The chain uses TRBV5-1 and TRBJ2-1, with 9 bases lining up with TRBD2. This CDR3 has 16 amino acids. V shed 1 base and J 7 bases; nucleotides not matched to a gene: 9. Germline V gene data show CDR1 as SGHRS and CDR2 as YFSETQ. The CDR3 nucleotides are TGCGCCAGCAGCTTGTCCGTGCTAGCGGGAATAAATGAGCAGTTCTTC. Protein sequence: CASSLSVLAGINEQFF.

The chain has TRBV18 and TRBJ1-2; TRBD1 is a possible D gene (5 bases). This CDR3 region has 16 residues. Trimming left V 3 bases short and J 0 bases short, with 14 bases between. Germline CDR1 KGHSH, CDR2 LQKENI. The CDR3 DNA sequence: TGTGCCAGCTCACCGATGAAACCGGACACTAACTATGGCTACACCTTC. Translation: CASSPMKPDTNYGYTF.

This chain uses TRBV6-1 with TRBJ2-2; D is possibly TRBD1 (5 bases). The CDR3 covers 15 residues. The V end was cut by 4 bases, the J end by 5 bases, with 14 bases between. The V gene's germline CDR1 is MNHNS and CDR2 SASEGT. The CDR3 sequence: CASSVRQFQTGELFF. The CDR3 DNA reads TGTGCCAGCAGTGTAAGACAGTTTCAAACCGGGGAGCTGTTTTTT.

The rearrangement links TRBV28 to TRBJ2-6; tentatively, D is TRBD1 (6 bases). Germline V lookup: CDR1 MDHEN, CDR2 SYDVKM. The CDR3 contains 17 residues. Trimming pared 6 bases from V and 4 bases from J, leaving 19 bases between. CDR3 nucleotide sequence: TGTGCCAGCAGCGTAACAGGGAAACCCCTCGGGGCCAACGTCCTGACTTTC. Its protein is CASSVTGKPLGANVLTF.

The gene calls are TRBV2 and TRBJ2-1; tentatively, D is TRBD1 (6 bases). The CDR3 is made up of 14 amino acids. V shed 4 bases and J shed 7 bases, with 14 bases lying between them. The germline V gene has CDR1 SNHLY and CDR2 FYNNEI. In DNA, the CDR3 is TGTGCCAGCAGTGCCGTGAGGGGGTGGAATGAGCAGTTCTTC. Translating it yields CASSAVRGWNEQFF.

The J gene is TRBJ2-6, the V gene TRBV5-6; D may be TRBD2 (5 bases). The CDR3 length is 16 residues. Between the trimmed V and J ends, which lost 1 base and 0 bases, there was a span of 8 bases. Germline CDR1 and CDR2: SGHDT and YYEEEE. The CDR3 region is CASSLLGDSGANVLTF. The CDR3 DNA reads TGTGCCAGCAGCTTGTTGGGAGACTCTGGGGCCAACGTCCTGACTTTC. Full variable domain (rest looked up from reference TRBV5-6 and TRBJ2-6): DAGVTQSPTHLIKTRGQQVTLRCSPKSGHDTVSWYQQALGQGPQFIFQYYEEEERQRGNFPDRFSGHQFPNYSSELNVNALLLGDSALYLCASSLLGDSGANVLTFGAGSRLTVL.

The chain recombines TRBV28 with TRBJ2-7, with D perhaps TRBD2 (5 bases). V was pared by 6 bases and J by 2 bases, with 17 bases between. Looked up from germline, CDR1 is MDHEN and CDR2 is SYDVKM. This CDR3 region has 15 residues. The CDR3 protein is CASRPWTQRPYEQYF. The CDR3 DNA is TGTGCCAGCAGGCCTTGGACTCAAAGACCCTACGAGCAGTACTTC.

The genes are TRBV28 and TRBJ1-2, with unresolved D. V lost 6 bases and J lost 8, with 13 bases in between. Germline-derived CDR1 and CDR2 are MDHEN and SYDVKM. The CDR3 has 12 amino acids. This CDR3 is CASRYPGEGYTF. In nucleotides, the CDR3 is TGTGCCAGCAGATACCCCGGGGAGGGCTACACCTTC.